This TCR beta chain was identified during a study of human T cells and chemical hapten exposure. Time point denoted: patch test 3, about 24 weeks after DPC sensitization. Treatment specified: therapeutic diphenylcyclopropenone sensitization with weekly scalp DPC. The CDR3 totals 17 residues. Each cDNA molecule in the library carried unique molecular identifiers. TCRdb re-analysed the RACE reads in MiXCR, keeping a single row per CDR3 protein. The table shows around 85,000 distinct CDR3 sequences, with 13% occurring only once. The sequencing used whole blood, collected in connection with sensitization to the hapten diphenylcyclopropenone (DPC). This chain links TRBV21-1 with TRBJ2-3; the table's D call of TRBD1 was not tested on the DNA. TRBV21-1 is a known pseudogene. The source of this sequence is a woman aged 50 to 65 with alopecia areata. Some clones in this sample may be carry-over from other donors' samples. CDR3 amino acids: CASSNHRDRVFSDTQYF. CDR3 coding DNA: TGTGCCAGCAGCAATCATAGGGACAGGGTATTTTCAGATACGCAGTATTTT.